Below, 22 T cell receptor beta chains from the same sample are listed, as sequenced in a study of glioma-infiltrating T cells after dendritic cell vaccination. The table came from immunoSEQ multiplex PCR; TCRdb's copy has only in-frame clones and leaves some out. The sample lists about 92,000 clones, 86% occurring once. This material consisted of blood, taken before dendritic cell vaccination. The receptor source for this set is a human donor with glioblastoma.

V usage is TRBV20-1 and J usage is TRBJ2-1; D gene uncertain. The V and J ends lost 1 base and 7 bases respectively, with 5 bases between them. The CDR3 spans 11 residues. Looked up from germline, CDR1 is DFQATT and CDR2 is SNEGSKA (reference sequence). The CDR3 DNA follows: TGCAGTGCTAGAGGCACAAATGAGCAGTTCTTC. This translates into CSARGTNEQFF.

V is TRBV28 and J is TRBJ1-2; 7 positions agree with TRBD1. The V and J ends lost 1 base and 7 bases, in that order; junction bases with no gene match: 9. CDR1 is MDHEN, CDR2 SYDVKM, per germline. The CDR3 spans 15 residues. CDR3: CASSLSPGGVSGYTF. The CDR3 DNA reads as TGTGCCAGCAGTTTATCCCCAGGGGGAGTGAGTGGCTACACCTTC.

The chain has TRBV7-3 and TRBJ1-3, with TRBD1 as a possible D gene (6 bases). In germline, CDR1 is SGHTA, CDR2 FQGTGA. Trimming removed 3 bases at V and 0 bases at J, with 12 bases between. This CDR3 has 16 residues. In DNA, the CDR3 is TGTGCCAGCAGCTTGCCCGGGACAACCTCTGGAAACACCATATATTTT. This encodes CASSLPGTTSGNTIYF. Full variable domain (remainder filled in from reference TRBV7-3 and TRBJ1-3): GAGVSQTPSNKVTEKGKYVELRCDPISGHTALYWYRQSLGQGPEFLIYFQGTGAADDSGLPNDRFFAVRPEGSVSTLKIQRTERGDSAVYLCASSLPGTTSGNTIYFGEGSWLTVV.

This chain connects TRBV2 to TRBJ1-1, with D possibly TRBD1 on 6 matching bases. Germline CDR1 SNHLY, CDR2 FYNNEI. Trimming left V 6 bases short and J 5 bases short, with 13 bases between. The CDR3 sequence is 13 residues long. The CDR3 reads CASRTGLSTEAFF. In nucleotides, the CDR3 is TGTGCCAGCAGGACAGGATTAAGTACTGAAGCTTTCTTT.

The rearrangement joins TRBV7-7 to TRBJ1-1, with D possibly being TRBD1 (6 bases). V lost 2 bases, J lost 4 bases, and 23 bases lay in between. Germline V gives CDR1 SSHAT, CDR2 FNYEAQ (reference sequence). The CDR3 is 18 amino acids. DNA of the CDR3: TGTGCCAGCAGCTTAAAGTACAGGGATATCAATTGTGGCACTGAAGCTTTCTTT. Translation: CASSLKYRDINCGTEAFF.

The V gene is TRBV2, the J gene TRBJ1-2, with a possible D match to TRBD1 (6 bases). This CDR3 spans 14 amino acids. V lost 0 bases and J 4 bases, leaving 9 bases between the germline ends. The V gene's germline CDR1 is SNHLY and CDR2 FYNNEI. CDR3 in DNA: TGTGCCAGCAGTGAAGCGGTAGGGGGCTATGGCTACACCTTC. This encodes CASSEAVGGYGYTF.

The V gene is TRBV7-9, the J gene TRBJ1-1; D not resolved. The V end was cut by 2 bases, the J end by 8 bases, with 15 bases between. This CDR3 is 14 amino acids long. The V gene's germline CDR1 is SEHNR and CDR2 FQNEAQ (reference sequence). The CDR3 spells CASSLSLTAREAFF. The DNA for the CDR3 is TGTGCCAGCAGCTTATCTTTGACGGCGAGGGAAGCTTTCTTT.

The CDR3 loop is CASSPGGADTQYF. The CDR3 region has the DNA TGCGCCAGCAGCCCGGGGGGGGCGGATACGCAGTATTTT. This chain links TRBV5-1 with TRBJ2-3; TRBD2 matches at 8 bases. The CDR3 runs 13 residues. Germline V CDR1 and CDR2: SGHRS, YFSETQ. The junction had 4 bases not matched to a gene; V was cut back by 4 bases and J by 6 bases.

In nucleotides, the CDR3 is TGTGCCAGCAGTATTAAACAGGGGGCCCCCCAGCATTTT. Translated, it gives CASSIKQGAPQHF. The chain combines TRBV27 with TRBJ1-5; 9 bases map to TRBD1. This CDR3 is built from 13 residues. Germline V gene data show CDR1 as MNHEY and CDR2 as SMNVEV (reference sequence). J was trimmed by 10 bases and V by 5 bases; bases with no gene match: 6.

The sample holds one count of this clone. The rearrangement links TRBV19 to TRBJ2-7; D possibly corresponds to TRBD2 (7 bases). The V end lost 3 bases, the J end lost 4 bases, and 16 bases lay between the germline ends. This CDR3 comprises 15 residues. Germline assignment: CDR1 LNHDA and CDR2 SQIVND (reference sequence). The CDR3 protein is CASSMGWGGKYEQYF. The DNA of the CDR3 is TGTGCCAGTAGTATGGGATGGGGGGGCAAGTACGAGCAGTACTTC.

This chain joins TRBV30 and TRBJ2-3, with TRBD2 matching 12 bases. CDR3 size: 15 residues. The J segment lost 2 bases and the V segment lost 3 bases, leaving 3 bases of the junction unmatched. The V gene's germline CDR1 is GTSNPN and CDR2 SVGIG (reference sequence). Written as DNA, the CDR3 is TGTGCCTGGAGCGGACTAGCGGGATTCACAGATACGCAGTATTTT. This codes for CAWSGLAGFTDTQYF. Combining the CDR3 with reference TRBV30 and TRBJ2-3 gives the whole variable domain SQTIHQWPATLVQPVGSPLSLECTVEGTSNPNLYWYRQAAGRGLQLLFYSVGIGQISSEVPQNLSASRPQDRQFILSSKKLLLSDSGFYLCAWSGLAGFTDTQYFGPGTRLTVL.

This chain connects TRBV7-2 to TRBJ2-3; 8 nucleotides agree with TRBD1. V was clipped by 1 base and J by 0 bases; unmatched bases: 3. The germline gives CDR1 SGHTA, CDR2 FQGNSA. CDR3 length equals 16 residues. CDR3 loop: CASSLDNRGSTDTQYF. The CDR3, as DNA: TGTGCCAGCAGCTTAGACAACAGGGGGAGCACAGATACGCAGTATTTT.

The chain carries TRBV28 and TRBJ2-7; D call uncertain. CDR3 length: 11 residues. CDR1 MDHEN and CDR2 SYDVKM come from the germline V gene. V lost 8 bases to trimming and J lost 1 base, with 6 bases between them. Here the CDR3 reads CASGPSYEQYF. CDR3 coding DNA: TGTGCCAGCGGGCCGTCCTACGAGCAGTACTTC.

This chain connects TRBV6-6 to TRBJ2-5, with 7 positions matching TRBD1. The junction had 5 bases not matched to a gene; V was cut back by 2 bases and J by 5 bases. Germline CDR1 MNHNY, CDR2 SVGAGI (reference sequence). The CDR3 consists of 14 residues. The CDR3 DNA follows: TGTGCCAGCAGTTACCAGACAGGGTGGGAGACCCAGTACTTC. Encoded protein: CASSYQTGWETQYF.

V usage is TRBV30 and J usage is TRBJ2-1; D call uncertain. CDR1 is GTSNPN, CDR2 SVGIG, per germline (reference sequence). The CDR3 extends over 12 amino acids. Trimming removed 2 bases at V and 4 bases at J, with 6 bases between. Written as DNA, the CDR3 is TGTGCCTGGAGTACAGAATACAATGAGCAGTTCTTC. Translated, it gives CAWSTEYNEQFF.

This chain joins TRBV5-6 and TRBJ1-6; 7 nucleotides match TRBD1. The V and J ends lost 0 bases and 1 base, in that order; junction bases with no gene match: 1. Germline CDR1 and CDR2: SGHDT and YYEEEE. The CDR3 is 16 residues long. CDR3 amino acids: CASSLEQGSYNSPLHF. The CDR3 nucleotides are TGTGCCAGCAGCTTGGAACAGGGGTCCTATAATTCACCCCTCCACTTT.

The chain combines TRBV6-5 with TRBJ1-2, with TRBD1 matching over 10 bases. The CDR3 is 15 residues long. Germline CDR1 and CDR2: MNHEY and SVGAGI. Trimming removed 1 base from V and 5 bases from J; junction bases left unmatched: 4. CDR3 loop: CASSYFRTGGYGYTF. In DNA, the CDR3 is TGTGCCAGCAGTTACTTCAGGACAGGGGGTTATGGCTACACCTTC.

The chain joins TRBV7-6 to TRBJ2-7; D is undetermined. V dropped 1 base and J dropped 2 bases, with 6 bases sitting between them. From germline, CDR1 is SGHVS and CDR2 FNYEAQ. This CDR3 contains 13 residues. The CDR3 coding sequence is TGTGCCAGCAGCTTAGATCGTACCTACGAGCAGTACTTC. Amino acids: CASSLDRTYEQYF.

The CDR3 reads CASRRGQGNLNTEAFF. CDR3 DNA: TGCGCCAGCCGGAGGGGACAGGGCAACTTAAACACTGAAGCTTTCTTT. This chain uses TRBV5-1 with TRBJ1-1; 9 bases match TRBD1. Unmatched junction bases numbered 12, after V lost 7 bases and J lost 2 bases. This CDR3 spans 16 amino acids. The germline V gene has CDR1 SGHRS and CDR2 YFSETQ.

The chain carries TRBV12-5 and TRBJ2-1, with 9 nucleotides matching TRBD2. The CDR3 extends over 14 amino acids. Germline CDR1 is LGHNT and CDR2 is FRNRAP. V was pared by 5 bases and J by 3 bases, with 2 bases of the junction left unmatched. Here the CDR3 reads CASGAGGNYNEQFF. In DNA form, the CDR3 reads TGTGCTAGTGGTGCGGGGGGGAACTACAATGAGCAGTTCTTC.

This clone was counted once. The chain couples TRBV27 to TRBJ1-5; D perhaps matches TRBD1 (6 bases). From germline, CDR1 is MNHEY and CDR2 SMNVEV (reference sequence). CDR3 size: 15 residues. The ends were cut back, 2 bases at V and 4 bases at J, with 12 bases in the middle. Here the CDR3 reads CASSLMGQGNQPQHF. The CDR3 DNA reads TGTGCCAGCAGTTTAATGGGCCAGGGGAATCAGCCCCAGCATTTT.

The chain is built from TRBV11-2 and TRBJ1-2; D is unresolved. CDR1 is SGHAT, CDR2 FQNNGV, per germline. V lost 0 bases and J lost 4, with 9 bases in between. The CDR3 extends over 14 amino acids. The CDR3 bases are TGTGCCAGCAGCTTAGATCTTCTTTCCTATGGCTACACCTTC. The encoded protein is CASSLDLLSYGYTF. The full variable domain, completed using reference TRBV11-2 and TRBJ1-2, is EAGVAQSPRYKIIEKRQSVAFWCNPISGHATLYWYQQILGQGPKLLIQFQNNGVVDDSQLPKDRFSAERLKGVDSTLKIQPAKLEDSAVYLCASSLDLLSYGYTFGSGTRLTVV.